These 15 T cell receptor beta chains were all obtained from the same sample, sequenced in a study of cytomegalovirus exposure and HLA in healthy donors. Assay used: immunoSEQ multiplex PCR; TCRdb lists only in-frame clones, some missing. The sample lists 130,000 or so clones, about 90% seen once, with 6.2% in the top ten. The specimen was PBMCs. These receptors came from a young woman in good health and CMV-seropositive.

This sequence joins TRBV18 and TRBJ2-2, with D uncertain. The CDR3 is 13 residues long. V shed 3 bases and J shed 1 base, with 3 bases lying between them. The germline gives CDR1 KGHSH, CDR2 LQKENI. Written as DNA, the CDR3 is TGTGCCAGCTCACCTAGGAACACCGGGGAGCTGTTTTTT. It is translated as CASSPRNTGELFF.

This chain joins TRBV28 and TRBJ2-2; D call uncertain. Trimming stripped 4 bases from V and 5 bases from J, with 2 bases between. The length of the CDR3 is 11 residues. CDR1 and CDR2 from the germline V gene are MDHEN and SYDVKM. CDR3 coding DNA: TGTGCCAGCAGTTCAACCGGGGAGCTGTTTTTT. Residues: CASSSTGELFF.

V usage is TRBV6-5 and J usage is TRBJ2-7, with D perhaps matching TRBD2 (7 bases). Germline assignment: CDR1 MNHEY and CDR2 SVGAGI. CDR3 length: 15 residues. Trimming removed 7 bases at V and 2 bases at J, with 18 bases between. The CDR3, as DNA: TGTGCCAGCACCCCGGGGGCTAGCGGTACCTACGAGCAGTACTTC. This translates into CASTPGASGTYEQYF.

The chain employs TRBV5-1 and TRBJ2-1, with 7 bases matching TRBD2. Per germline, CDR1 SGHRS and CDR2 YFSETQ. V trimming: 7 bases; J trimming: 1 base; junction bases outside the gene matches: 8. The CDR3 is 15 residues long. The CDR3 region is CASEIGGSSYNEQFF. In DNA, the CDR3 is TGCGCCAGCGAAATCGGCGGGAGTTCCTACAATGAGCAGTTCTTC.

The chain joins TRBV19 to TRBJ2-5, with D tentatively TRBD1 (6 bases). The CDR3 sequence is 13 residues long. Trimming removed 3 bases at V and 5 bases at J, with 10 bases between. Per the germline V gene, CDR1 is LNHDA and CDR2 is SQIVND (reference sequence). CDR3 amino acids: CASSMDRSETQYF. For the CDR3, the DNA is TGTGCCAGTAGTATGGACAGATCGGAGACCCAGTACTTC. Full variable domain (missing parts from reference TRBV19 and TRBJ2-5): DGGITQSPKYLFRKEGQNVTLSCEQNLNHDAMYWYRQDPGQGLRLIYYSQIVNDFQKGDIAEGYSVSREKKESFPLTVTSAQKNPTAFYLCASSMDRSETQYFGPGTRLLVL.

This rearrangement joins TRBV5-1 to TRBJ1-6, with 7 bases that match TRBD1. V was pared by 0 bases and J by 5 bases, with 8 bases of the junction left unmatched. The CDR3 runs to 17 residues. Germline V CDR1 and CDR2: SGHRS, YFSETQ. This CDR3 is CASSLGDSSHNNSPLHF. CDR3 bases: TGCGCCAGCAGCTTGGGGGACAGTTCACATAATAATTCACCCCTCCACTTT.

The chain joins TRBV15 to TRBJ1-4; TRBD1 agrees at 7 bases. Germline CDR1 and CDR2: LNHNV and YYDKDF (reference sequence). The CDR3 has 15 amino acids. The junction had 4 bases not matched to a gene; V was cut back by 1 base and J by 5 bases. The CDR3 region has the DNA TGTGCCACCAGCAGAGCGGGACAGCAGAATGAAAAACTGTTTTTT. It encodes CATSRAGQQNEKLFF.

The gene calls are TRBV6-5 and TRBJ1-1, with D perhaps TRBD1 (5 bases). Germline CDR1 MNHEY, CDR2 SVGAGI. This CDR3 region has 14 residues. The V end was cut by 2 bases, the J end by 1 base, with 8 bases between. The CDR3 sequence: CASSYQGRNTEAFF. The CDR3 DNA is TGTGCCAGCAGTTACCAGGGTCGGAACACTGAAGCTTTCTTT.

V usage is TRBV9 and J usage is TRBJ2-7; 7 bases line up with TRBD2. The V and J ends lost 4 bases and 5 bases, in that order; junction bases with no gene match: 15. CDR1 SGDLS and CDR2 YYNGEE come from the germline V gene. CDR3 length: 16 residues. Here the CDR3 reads CASSPHIAGLRDEQYF. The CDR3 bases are TGTGCCAGCAGCCCCCACATAGCGGGTTTAAGGGACGAGCAGTACTTC.

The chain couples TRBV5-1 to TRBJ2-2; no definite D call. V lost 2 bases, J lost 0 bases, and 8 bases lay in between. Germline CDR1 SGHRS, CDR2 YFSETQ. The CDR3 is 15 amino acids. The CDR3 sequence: CASSLENPNTGELFF. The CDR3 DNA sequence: TGCGCCAGCAGCTTAGAGAACCCGAACACCGGGGAGCTGTTTTTT.

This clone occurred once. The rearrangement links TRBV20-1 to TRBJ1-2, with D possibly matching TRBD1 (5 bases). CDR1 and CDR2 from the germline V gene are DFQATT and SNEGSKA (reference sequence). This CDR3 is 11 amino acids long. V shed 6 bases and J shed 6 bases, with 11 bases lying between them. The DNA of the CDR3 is TGCAGTGCGCCGTGGGGGGATGGCTACACCTTC. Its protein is CSAPWGDGYTF.

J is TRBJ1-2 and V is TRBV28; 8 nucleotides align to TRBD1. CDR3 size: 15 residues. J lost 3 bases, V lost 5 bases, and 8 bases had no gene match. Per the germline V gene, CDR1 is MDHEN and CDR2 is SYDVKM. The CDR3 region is CASSVPGGAYYGYTF. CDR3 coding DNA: TGTGCCAGCAGTGTCCCAGGGGGCGCCTACTATGGCTACACCTTC.

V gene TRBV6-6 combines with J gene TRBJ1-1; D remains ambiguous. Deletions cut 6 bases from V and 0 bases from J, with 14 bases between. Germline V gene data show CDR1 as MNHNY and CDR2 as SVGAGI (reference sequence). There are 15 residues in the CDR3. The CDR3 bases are TGTGCCAGCAGCGCCATACAACCCATGAACACTGAAGCTTTCTTT. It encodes CASSAIQPMNTEAFF.

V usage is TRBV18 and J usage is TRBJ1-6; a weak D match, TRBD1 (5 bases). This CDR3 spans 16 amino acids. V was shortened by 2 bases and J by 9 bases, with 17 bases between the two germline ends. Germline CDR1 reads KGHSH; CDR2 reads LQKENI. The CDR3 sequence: CASSPFDQGAGSPLHF. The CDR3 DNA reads TGTGCCAGCTCACCATTTGACCAAGGGGCCGGTTCACCCCTCCACTTT.

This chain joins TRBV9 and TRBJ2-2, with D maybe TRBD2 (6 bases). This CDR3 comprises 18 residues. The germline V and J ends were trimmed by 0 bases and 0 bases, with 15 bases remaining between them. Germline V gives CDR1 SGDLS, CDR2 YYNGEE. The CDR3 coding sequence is TGTGCCAGCAGCGTAGCCGACGGGCGGGGATCGAACACCGGGGAGCTGTTTTTT. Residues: CASSVADGRGSNTGELFF.